The present TCR beta chain was sequenced within a study of blood T cell repertoires in COVID-19. The wider study: PBMCs, B-cell-depleted T cells, or T cells were the source of the cDNA or gDNA that made up the material.

Source study methods: Nucleated cell counts were estimated from reference gene primer amplification. Assay: immunoSEQ multiplex PCR; the TCRdb copy retains only in-frame clones and omits some. V and J calls and clone size follow that table, whereas D and trimming were derived from the DNA. The sample lists roughly 390,000 clones; more than 75% were seen once. Germline CDR1 MNHEY, CDR2 SVGAGI. The CDR3 spans 15 residues. V was pared by 8 bases and J by 3 bases, with 17 bases between. This clonotype was obtained from a woman under 40 with COVID-19, enrolled during active disease. J is TRBJ1-5 and V is TRBV6-5; weak D call: TRBD1 (5 bases). The sequenced sample consisted of peripheral blood. CDR3 region: CASAAAGGFNQPQHF. The CDR3 DNA sequence: TGTGCCAGCGCTGCGGCTGGGGGGTTCAATCAGCCCCAGCATTTT.